This record looks at one T cell receptor (beta chain) sequence and its context. The antigen is not known. The repertoire was sequenced with immunoSEQ multiplex PCR; TCRdb's copy has only in-frame clones and lacks some. The data hold some 100,000 clones, with less than 95% observed a single time. The entry originates in a study of T cell responses to AZD1222 COVID-19 vaccine. General study results and limits: The peak T cell response came first, and repertoires were sampled only after it. With dominance at 160-218 and 743-854, vaccine-associated CD4 TCRs spanned spike.

In germline, CDR1 is MGHRA, CDR2 YSYEKL. The CDR3 contains 15 residues. With 4 bases clipped from V and 6 bases from J, the junction kept 8 bases outside the gene matches. The sequence came from an adult in good health. The chain joins TRBV4-1 to TRBJ2-1; 8 nucleotides align to TRBD2. The sequencing here drew on peripheral blood, taken on day 0 of AZD1222 vaccination. The CDR3 nucleotides read TGCGCCAGCAGCCTAGGACTAGCAACGGGCAATGAGCAGTTCTTC. Its translation: CASSLGLATGNEQFF.